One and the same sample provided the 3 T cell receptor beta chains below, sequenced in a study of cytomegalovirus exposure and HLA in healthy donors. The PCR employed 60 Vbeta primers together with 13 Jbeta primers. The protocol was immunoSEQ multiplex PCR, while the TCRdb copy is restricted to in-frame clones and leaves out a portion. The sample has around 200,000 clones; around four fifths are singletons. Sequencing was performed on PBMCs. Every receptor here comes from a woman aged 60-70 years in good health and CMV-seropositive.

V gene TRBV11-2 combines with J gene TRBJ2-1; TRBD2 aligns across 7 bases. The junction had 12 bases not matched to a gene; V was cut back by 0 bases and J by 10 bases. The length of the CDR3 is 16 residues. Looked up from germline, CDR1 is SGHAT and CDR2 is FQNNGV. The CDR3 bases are TGTGCCAGCAGCTTAGATCTGGCGGGAGTCGGTCGGGAGCAGTTCTTC. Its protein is CASSLDLAGVGREQFF.

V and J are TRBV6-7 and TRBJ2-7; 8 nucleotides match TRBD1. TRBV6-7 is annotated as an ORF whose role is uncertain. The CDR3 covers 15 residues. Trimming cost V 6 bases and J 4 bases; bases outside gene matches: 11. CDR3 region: CASRHAGDRGYEQYF. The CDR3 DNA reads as TGTGCCAGCAGACACGCCGGAGACAGGGGTTACGAGCAGTACTTC.

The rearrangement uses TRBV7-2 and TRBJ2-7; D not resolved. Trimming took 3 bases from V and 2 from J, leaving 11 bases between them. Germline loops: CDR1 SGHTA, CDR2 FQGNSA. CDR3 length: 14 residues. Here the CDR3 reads CASSFDSQTYEQYF. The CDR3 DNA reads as TGTGCCAGCAGCTTCGATAGCCAAACCTACGAGCAGTACTTC.